The 8 T cell receptor beta chains given below trace back to one sample, sequenced in a study of OX40 agonist ivuxolimab in advanced cancers. TCRdb keeps only in-frame clones here, not all; method: immunoSEQ multiplex PCR. Here the sample spans tens of thousands of clones, roughly 89% being singletons. The source material was CD4+ or CD8+ T cells sorted from blood, sampled in a trial of the OX40 agonist ivuxolimab. All receptors derive from an adult with an advanced solid tumor such as melanoma, head and neck, liver or kidney cancer.

The chain recombines TRBV19 with TRBJ2-3; weak D call: TRBD1 (6 bases). V gave up 6 bases and J gave up 3 bases, with 19 bases separating them. Germline V gene data show CDR1 as LNHDA and CDR2 as SQIVND (reference sequence). The CDR3 spans 16 residues. The CDR3 region is CASRDTDSSATDTQYF. The DNA for the CDR3 is TGTGCCAGTAGGGACACGGACAGCTCGGCTACAGATACGCAGTATTTT.

The chain recombines TRBV5-1 with TRBJ2-7; D unclear. Germline V gene data show CDR1 as SGHRS and CDR2 as YFSETQ. This CDR3 has 13 residues. The V gene lost 6 bases and the J gene lost 3 bases, with 13 bases spanning the gap. The CDR3: CASTISRGYEQYF. As DNA, the CDR3 is TGCGCCAGCACCATATCTAGAGGCTACGAGCAGTACTTC.

This sequence joins TRBV6-1 and TRBJ1-5; D is unclear. V dropped 7 bases and J dropped 7 bases, with 8 bases sitting between them. Germline-derived CDR1 and CDR2 are MNHNS and SASEGT. This CDR3 is 11 amino acids long. CDR3 sequence (DNA): TGTGCCAGCACCAACGGACAGCCCCAGCATTTT. Its protein is CASTNGQPQHF.

The rearrangement joins TRBV5-4 to TRBJ2-1; no clear D. CDR1 and CDR2 from the germline V gene are SGHNT and YYREEE (reference sequence). CDR3 size: 15 residues. V lost 3 bases to trimming and J lost 6 bases, with 16 bases between them. The CDR3 is CASSSGRDPGNEQFF. The CDR3 DNA reads TGTGCCAGCAGCTCTGGTCGCGACCCCGGCAATGAGCAGTTCTTC.

V and J are TRBV30 and TRBJ1-2; D is ambiguous. This CDR3 has 10 residues. Germline-derived CDR1 and CDR2 are GTSNPN and SVGIG (reference sequence). V was cut by 7 bases and J by 8 bases, with 11 bases left in between. CDR3 amino acids: CASHSWGYTF. CDR3 in DNA: TGTGCCTCGCACTCTTGGGGCTACACCTTC.

This chain connects TRBV6-1 to TRBJ1-1; D call uncertain. Deletions cut 3 bases from V and 1 base from J, with 6 bases between. CDR1 and CDR2 from the germline V gene are MNHNS and SASEGT. This CDR3 is built from 13 residues. CDR3 DNA: TGTGCCAGCAGTGACACCTGGAACACTGAAGCTTTCTTT. As protein: CASSDTWNTEAFF.

This chain links TRBV6-7 with TRBJ1-4, with no clear D. TRBV6-7 is identified as an open reading frame with a role that is uncertain. The CDR3 contains 12 residues. The V gene lost 11 bases and the J gene lost 14 bases, with 21 bases spanning the gap. In nucleotides, the CDR3 is TGTGCCGCCGCAGCCTCTCCAAGCCTCCTGTTTTTT. It yields the protein CAAAASPSLLFF.

DNA for the CDR3: TGTGCCAGCTCACCACCGAGGACTAGCGGGAGCTCCTACAATGAGCAGTTCTTC. Translating gives CASSPPRTSGSSYNEQFF. This chain connects TRBV18 to TRBJ2-1; 13 bases align to TRBD2. After removal of 0 bases from V and 0 bases from J, the junction contained 2 bases not matched to a gene. The CDR3 consists of 18 residues. Germline-derived CDR1 and CDR2 are KGHSH and LQKENI.